These 6 T cell receptor beta chains share one sample of origin, sequenced in a study of shared clonotypes between healthy human individuals. Repertoires were generated with immunoSEQ multiplex PCR, while TCRdb's copy carries only in-frame clones and drops some. Here the sample spans around 2,000,000 clones, roughly 96% being singletons. Sequencing input: naive CD4+ T cells sorted from blood. Subset: CD45RA+ positively selected. The receptors shown here come from a man aged 18 to 29 in good health.

The chain employs TRBV7-8 and TRBJ2-1; 10 positions match TRBD2. The CDR3 has 15 amino acids. V lost 5 bases and J lost 7; bases outside the gene matches: 8. Germline-derived CDR1 and CDR2 are SGHVS and FQNEAQ. CDR3: CASSLLAGAMNEQFF. The CDR3 coding sequence is TGTGCCAGCAGCCTTCTAGCGGGAGCTATGAATGAGCAGTTCTTC.

The chain has TRBV30 and TRBJ1-5, with a tentative D call TRBD1 (6 bases). This CDR3 region has 13 residues. Germline V gives CDR1 GTSNPN, CDR2 SVGIG (reference sequence). V was clipped by 4 bases and J by 8 bases, with 15 bases between them. Here the CDR3 DNA reads TGTGCCTGGACCAGTACAGGGTTGGAGCCCCAGCATTTT. Its protein product is CAWTSTGLEPQHF.

This chain joins TRBV30 and TRBJ1-1, with D tentatively TRBD1 (5 bases). Germline V gives CDR1 GTSNPN, CDR2 SVGIG (reference sequence). Deletions cut 4 bases from V and 3 bases from J, with 18 bases between. The CDR3 contains 15 residues. CDR3 bases: TGTGCCTGGAACCGAGGGGAGGACACATACACTGAAGCTTTCTTT. This codes for CAWNRGEDTYTEAFF. Supplemented by reference TRBV30 and TRBJ1-1, the full variable domain reads SQTIHQWPATLVQPVGSPLSLECTVEGTSNPNLYWYRQAAGRGLQLLFYSVGIGQISSEVPQNLSASRPQDRQFILSSKKLLLSDSGFYLCAWNRGEDTYTEAFFGQGTRLTVV.

The V call is TRBV12-5, the J call TRBJ2-6; perhaps TRBD2 as D (5 bases). CDR1 and CDR2 from the germline V gene are LGHNT and FRNRAP. The V and J ends lost 3 bases and 0 bases respectively, with 15 bases between them. The CDR3 loop spans 18 amino acids. The CDR3 nucleotides are TGTGCTAGTGGTTTCCAAAGCTCGGGGTTCTCTGGGGCCAACGTCCTGACTTTC. Amino acid sequence: CASGFQSSGFSGANVLTF.

This chain joins TRBV6-6 and TRBJ2-7, with unresolved D. This CDR3 spans 13 amino acids. The germline V gene has CDR1 MNHNY and CDR2 SVGAGI (reference sequence). Trimming removed 2 bases at V and 3 bases at J, with 8 bases between. The CDR3 sequence: CASSYPANYEQYF. CDR3 nucleotide sequence: TGTGCCAGCAGTTACCCGGCCAACTACGAGCAGTACTTC.

J is TRBJ2-3 and V is TRBV11-3; 16 positions agree with TRBD2. The CDR3 is 16 residues long. CDR1 is SGHNT, CDR2 YENEEA, per germline. The V gene end was trimmed by 5 bases and the J gene end by 4 bases; junction bases not matched to a gene: 3. DNA for the CDR3: TGTGCCAGCAGCCAAGGGACTAGCGGGGGGGCAGATACGCAGTATTTT. Encoded protein: CASSQGTSGGADTQYF.